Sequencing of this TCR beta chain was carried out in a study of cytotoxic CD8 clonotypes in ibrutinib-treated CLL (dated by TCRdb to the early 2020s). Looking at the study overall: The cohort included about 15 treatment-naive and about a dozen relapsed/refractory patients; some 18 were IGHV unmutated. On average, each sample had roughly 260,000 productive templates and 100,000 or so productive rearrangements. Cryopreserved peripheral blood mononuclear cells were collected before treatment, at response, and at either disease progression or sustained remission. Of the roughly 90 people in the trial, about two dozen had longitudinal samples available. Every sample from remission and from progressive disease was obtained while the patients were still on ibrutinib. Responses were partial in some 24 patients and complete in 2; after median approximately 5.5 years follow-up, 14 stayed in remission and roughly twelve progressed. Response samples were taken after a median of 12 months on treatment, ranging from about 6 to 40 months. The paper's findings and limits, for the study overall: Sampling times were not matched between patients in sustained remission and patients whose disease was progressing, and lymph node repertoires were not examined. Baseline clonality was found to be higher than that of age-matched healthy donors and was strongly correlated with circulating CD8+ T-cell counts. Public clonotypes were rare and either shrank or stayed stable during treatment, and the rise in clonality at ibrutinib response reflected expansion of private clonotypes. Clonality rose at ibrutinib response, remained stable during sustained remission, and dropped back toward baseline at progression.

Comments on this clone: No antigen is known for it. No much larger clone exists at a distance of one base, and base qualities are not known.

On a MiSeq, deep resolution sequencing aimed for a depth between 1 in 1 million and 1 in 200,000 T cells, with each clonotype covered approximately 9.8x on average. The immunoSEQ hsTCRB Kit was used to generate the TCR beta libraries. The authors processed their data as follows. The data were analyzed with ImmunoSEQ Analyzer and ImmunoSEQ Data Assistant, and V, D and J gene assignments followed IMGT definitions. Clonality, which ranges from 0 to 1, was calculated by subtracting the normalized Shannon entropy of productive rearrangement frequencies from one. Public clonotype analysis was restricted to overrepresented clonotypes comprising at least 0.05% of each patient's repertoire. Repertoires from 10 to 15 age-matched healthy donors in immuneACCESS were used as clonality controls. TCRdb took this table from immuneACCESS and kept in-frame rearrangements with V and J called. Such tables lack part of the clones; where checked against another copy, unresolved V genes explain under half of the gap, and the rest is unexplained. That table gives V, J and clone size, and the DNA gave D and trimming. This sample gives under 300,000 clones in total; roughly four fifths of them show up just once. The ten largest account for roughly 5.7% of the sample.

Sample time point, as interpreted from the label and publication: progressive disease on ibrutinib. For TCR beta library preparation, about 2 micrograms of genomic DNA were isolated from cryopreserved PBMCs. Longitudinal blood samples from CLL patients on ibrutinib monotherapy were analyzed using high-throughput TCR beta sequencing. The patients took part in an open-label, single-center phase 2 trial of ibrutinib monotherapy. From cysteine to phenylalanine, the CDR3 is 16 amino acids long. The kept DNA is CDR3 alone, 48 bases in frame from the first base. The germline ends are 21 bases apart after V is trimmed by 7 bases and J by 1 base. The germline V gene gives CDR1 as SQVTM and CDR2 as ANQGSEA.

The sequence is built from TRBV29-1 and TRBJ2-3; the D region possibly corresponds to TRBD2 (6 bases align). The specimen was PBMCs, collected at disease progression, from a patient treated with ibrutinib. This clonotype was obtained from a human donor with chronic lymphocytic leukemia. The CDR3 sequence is CSAPGAPNSCTDTQYF. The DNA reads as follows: TGCAGCGCCCCGGGAGCACCTAACAGTTGCACAGATACGCAGTATTTT.